This is a list of T cell receptor beta chains from one sample in a study of blood T cells in healthy people across ages. Each CDR3 protein is one row after TCRdb ran MiXCR on the 5' RACE reads. Here the sample spans approximately 810,000 distinct CDR3 sequences, more than 25% being singletons. The sequenced sample consisted of blood. The receptors here all came from a woman of 80 years or more in good health. The CDR3 runs from the conserved cysteine through the conserved F or W. The order of the fields is D gene, V gene, CDR3 length, J gene, clone size, CDR3 protein, CDR3 DNA. A D gene is named only where the DNA matches it firmly. The listing skips clone size in some rows; elsewhere it reads once, few, many or a size class.

TRBD1	TRBV7-2	14	TRBJ1-2	many	CASSLFTGDTGYTF	TGTGCCAGCAGCTTATTCACAGGGGATACTGGCTACACCTTC
TRBD1	TRBV2	14	TRBJ1-5	many	CASSESGGGQPQHF	TGTGCCAGCAGTGAATCAGGGGGGGGTCAGCCCCAGCATTTT
TRBD1	TRBV7-2	15	TRBJ1-6	many	CASRQGSSYNSPLHF	TGTGCCAGCAGACAGGGGAGCTCCTATAATTCACCCCTCCACTTT
-	TRBV4-3	18	TRBJ2-1	-	CASSQGYAGLVSYNEQFF	TGCGCCAGCAGCCAAGGCTACGCGGGACTGGTTTCCTACAATGAGCAGTTCTTC
-	TRBV20-1	14	TRBJ2-2	few	CSARVGGPTGELFF	TGCAGTGCTAGAGTCGGGGGACCCACCGGGGAGCTGTTTTTT
TRBD1	TRBV2	13	TRBJ2-7	-	CASRGQGESEQYF	TGTGCCAGCAGGGGACAGGGGGAGAGCGAGCAGTACTTC
-	TRBV21-1	16	TRBJ1-2	many	CASSTPRGWTGYGYTF	TGTGCCAGCAGCACACCCCGGGGGTGGACAGGTTATGGCTACACCTTC
-	TRBV20-1	16	TRBJ2-1	-	CSARDPGGSSYNEQFF	TGCAGTGCTAGAGACCCCGGCGGCAGCTCCTACAATGAGCAGTTCTTC
-	TRBV20-1	15	TRBJ1-1	-	CSARVVPPEGTEAFF	TGCAGTGCTAGAGTAGTCCCACCCGAGGGCACTGAAGCTTTCTTT
-	TRBV7-9	18	TRBJ2-1	many	CASSRRLVGVSSYNEQFF	TGTGCCAGCAGCCGCAGACTAGTGGGGGTGAGCTCCTACAATGAGCAGTTCTTC
-	TRBV20-1	12	TRBJ2-3	many	CSAEIGGDTQYF	TGCAGTGCGGAAATTGGGGGAGATACGCAGTATTTT
TRBD1	TRBV20-1	16	TRBJ2-1	many	CSARDLTGGTYNEQFF	TGCAGTGCTAGAGATCTAACAGGGGGCACCTACAATGAGCAGTTCTTC
TRBD1	TRBV7-9	15	TRBJ2-2	once	CASAPQGIPNRELFF	TGTGCCAGCGCCCCACAGGGGATACCCAACCGGGAGCTGTTTTTT
TRBD1	TRBV12-3/TRBV12-4	16	TRBJ1-4	-	CASSVRDRGSNEKLFF	TGTGCCAGCAGTGTCCGGGACAGGGGTTCTAATGAAAAACTGTTTTTT
TRBD2	TRBV6-2/TRBV6-3	20	TRBJ2-1	-	CASSYLSSGGVLGSYNEQFF	TGTGCCAGCAGTTACCTGTCTAGCGGGGGGGTTTTGGGTTCCTACAATGAGCAGTTCTTC
-	TRBV7-2	13	TRBJ1-1	many	CASSLVEYTEAFF	TGTGCCAGCAGCTTAGTGGAGTACACTGAAGCTTTCTTT
-	TRBV6-5	14	TRBJ2-2	few	CASMRVSNTGELFF	TGTGCCAGCATGAGGGTCTCGAACACCGGGGAGCTGTTTTTT
-	TRBV2	13	TRBJ1-1	-	CASSGGTDTEAFF	TGTGCCAGCTCGGGGGGAACGGACACTGAAGCTTTCTTT
-	TRBV27	20	TRBJ2-6	many	CASSPFPTGSPSSGANVLTF	TGTGCCAGCAGTCCTTTCCCCACAGGGTCCCCTAGCTCTGGGGCCAACGTCCTGACTTTC
-	TRBV25-1	12	TRBJ2-7	many	CASRTSGYEQYF	TGTGCCAGCAGGACAAGTGGCTACGAGCAGTACTTC
-	TRBV15	17	TRBJ2-3	many	CATSRDLRMFSTDTQYF	TGTGCCACCAGCAGAGATCTGAGGATGTTCTCCACAGATACGCAGTATTTT
TRBD1	TRBV11-2	17	TRBJ2-4	many	CASSLQWGQGVENIQYF	TGTGCCAGCAGCTTACAGTGGGGACAGGGAGTTGAGAACATTCAGTACTTC
-	TRBV7-2	18	TRBJ1-5	few	CASSFLTGSLISNQPQHF	TGTGCCAGCAGCTTCCTGACAGGCTCCCTAATAAGCAATCAGCCCCAGCATTTT
-	TRBV20-1	16	TRBJ1-2	-	CSAGDHLEGSLGGYTF	TGCAGTGCTGGAGATCATCTTGAGGGTTCATTAGGTGGCTACACCTTC
-	TRBV20-1	11	TRBJ1-2	-	CSARAGDGYTF	TGCAGTGCTAGAGCGGGGGATGGCTACACCTTC
-	TRBV14	13	TRBJ1-2	few	CASSQVTAYGYTF	TGTGCCAGCAGCCAAGTAACTGCCTATGGCTACACCTTC
TRBD2	TRBV7-2	17	TRBJ2-2	-	CASSLPGLAGDTGELFF	TGTGCCAGCAGCTTACCGGGACTAGCGGGGGACACCGGGGAGCTGTTTTTT
-	TRBV12-3/TRBV12-4	13	TRBJ2-4	many	CASRWGSSNIQYF	TGTGCCAGCAGGTGGGGCAGTAGCAACATTCAGTACTTC
-	TRBV7-9	17	TRBJ1-4	many	CASSLGNSGTHNEKLFF	TGTGCCAGCAGCTTAGGGAACTCGGGTACCCATAATGAAAAACTGTTTTTT
-	TRBV20-1	14	TRBJ2-1	-	CSTSRGSSYNEQFF	TGCAGTACTAGTCGGGGGAGCTCCTACAATGAGCAGTTCTTC
-	TRBV12-3/TRBV12-4	12	TRBJ2-1	many	CASSFLGNEQFF	TGTGCCAGCAGTTTTCTGGGCAATGAGCAGTTCTTC
-	TRBV6-2/TRBV6-3	12	TRBJ2-7	many	CASGHINYEQYF	TGTGCCAGCGGCCACATCAACTACGAGCAGTACTTC
-	TRBV6-2/TRBV6-3	14	TRBJ2-7	many	CASSPWRLEYEQYF	TGTGCCAGCAGTCCATGGCGCCTCGAATACGAGCAGTACTTC
TRBD1	TRBV6-2/TRBV6-3	15	TRBJ2-6	many	CASSSTGVGANVLTF	TGTGCCAGCAGTTCCACAGGGGTGGGGGCCAACGTCCTGACTTTC
-	TRBV3-1	15	TRBJ1-1	-	CASNHGGKMNTEAFF	TGTGCCAGCAACCATGGGGGCAAGATGAACACTGAAGCTTTCTTT
TRBD1	TRBV7-9	14	TRBJ1-2	many	CASSPGTGVYGYTF	TGTGCCAGCAGCCCAGGGACAGGGGTCTATGGCTACACCTTC
TRBD2	TRBV7-2	16	TRBJ2-5	-	CAGSLQRLAGYNEQYF	TGTGCCGGCAGCTTACAAAGACTAGCGGGGTACAATGAGCAGTACTTC
TRBD2	TRBV27	15	TRBJ2-7	many	CASRTYGGGSYEQYF	TGTGCCAGCAGGACTTATGGCGGGGGGTCGTACGAGCAGTACTTC
TRBD1	TRBV20-1	16	TRBJ1-2	many	CSARDLRDSTNYGYTF	TGCAGTGCTAGAGATCTGCGGGACAGCACTAACTATGGCTACACCTTC
-	TRBV7-9	15	TRBJ1-4	-	CASSVLTGSNEKLFF	TGTGCCAGCAGCGTACTGACAGGCTCTAATGAAAAACTGTTTTTT
-	TRBV9	15	TRBJ2-5	few	CASSVATREIETQYF	TGTGCCAGCAGCGTAGCTACGAGGGAGATTGAGACCCAGTACTTC
-	TRBV6-1	13	TRBJ2-5	many	CASRDLRRETQYF	TGTGCCAGCAGGGACTTGCGGAGGGAGACCCAGTACTTC
-	TRBV20-1	13	TRBJ2-3	few	CSARDNLADTQYF	TGCAGTGCTAGAGATAATCTAGCGGATACGCAGTATTTT
TRBD1	TRBV7-3	16	TRBJ1-1	-	CASSLDWGQSGTEAFF	TGTGCCAGCAGCTTAGATTGGGGACAGTCGGGGACTGAAGCTTTCTTT
TRBD2	TRBV10-3	18	TRBJ2-1	-	CAISAAGTSGGARNEQFF	TGTGCCATCAGTGCTGCCGGGACTAGCGGGGGGGCTCGGAATGAGCAGTTCTTC
TRBD1	TRBV9	15	TRBJ2-1	-	CASSVVGTGPTEQFF	TGTGCCAGCAGCGTAGTCGGGACAGGCCCGACTGAGCAGTTCTTC
TRBD1	TRBV5-5	15	TRBJ2-7	few	CASSLGQGPDNEQYF	TGTGCCAGCAGCTTAGGACAGGGACCGGACAATGAGCAGTACTTC
-	TRBV20-1	14	TRBJ1-2	many	CSATAGGAVRGYTF	TGCAGTGCCACCGCAGGCGGGGCAGTCCGTGGCTACACCTTC
TRBD2	TRBV5-1	16	TRBJ2-1	-	CASSLASSGSRNEQFF	TGCGCCAGCAGCTTGGCCTCCAGCGGGAGTAGGAATGAGCAGTTCTTC
TRBD2	TRBV7-2	18	TRBJ2-5	few	CASSLVRRLAGGSETQYF	TGTGCCAGCAGCTTAGTACGGCGGCTAGCGGGAGGTTCAGAGACCCAGTACTTC